The 31 T cell receptor beta chains below all came from one sample that was sequenced in a study of regulatory T cells in long-lasting Graves disease. According to the study, TCR beta libraries were built with iRepertoire HTBI primers and CDR3-region Arm-PCR. TCRdb used MiXCR to reprocess the multiplex PCR reads, holding one entry per CDR3 protein. The profile covers roughly 490,000 distinct CDR3 sequences, with less than 25% appearing a single time and 13% taken by the ten largest. Specified time point: persistent/refractory GD, antithyroid drugs over 5 years with positive TRAb. Extracted PBMC RNA gave rise to the TCR library. The sample was peripheral blood mononuclear cells (PBMCs), taken when the disease was refractory, from a patient treated with antithyroid drugs. The receptors shown here come from a female donor with Graves disease.

This clonotype was detected a few times. The V gene is TRBV20-1, the J gene TRBJ1-5; possible D gene TRBD1, 5 bases. The CDR3 extends over 16 amino acids. Germline-derived CDR1 and CDR2 are DFQATT and SNEGSKA (reference sequence). V lost 4 bases and J lost 0, with 16 bases in between. DNA of the CDR3: TGCAGTGCTACCCGAAGGGGTCCCCATAGCAATCAGCCCCAGCATTTT. Encoded protein: CSATRRGPHSNQPQHF.

This chain connects TRBV6-2 or TRBV6-3 to TRBJ2-7; no reliable D call. V shed 0 bases and J shed 2 bases, with 8 bases lying between them. This CDR3 comprises 14 residues. The germline V gene has CDR1 MNHEY and CDR2 SVGEGT. The CDR3 DNA sequence: TGTGCCAGCAGTTACTCGACCTGCCCCTACGAGCAGTACTTC. As protein: CASSYSTCPYEQYF.

This chain joins TRBV5-6 and TRBJ2-3, with D perhaps matching TRBD1 or TRBD2 (5 bases each). Trimming cost V 4 bases and J 2 bases, with 14 bases left between them. CDR3 length: 15 residues. Germline V CDR1 and CDR2: SGHDT, YYEEEE. In nucleotides, the CDR3 is TGTGCCAGCAGCCACAGTGGGGGACCCACAGATACGCAGTATTTT. Protein: CASSHSGGPTDTQYF.

Many counts were recorded for this clonotype. The gene calls are TRBV6-5 and TRBJ2-2; D is uncertain. The CDR3 contains 15 residues. Germline lookup yields CDR1 MNHEY and CDR2 SVGAGI. Trimming left V 4 bases short and J 8 bases short, with 17 bases between. The CDR3 protein is CASSSTPEQKGELFF. CDR3 nucleotide sequence: TGTGCCAGCAGTTCCACTCCCGAACAGAAAGGGGAGCTGTTTTTT.

CDR3 in DNA: TGTGCCATCAGTCGCACCGGGACACCCAAATACACTGAAGCTTTCTTT. As protein: CAISRTGTPKYTEAFF. The J gene is TRBJ1-1, the V gene TRBV10-3; tentatively, D is TRBD1 (6 bases). From germline, CDR1 is ENHRY and CDR2 SYGVKD. This CDR3 has 16 residues. With 5 bases removed from V and 3 bases from J, the gap between germline ends came to 19 bases.

This clonotype appeared once. Just one base apart from a much larger clone, this may be a read error. V usage is TRBV28 and J usage is TRBJ1-6; TRBD1 is a possible D gene (5 bases). This CDR3 comprises 15 residues. From germline, CDR1 is MDHEN and CDR2 SYDVKM. DNA of the CDR3: TGTTCCAGCGGAATGGGGACCTCCTATAATTCACCCCTCCACTTT. It specifies CSSGMGTSYNSPLHF.

CDR3 coding DNA: TGTGCCAGCAGCTTTTGGAATTACAGGGGACCTTCCACTCAAGAGACCCAGTACTTC. This translates into CASSFWNYRGPSTQETQYF. The genes are TRBV7-2 and TRBJ2-5, with 7 bases that match TRBD1. The V segment lost 3 bases and the J segment 2 bases; nucleotides outside the gene matches: 18. CDR3 length equals 19 residues. Germline CDR1 SGHTA, CDR2 FQGNSA.

This clonotype has only a few counts. J is TRBJ1-5 and V is TRBV6-5; possible D gene TRBD1, 5 bases. V lost 3 bases and J lost 0, with 18 bases in between. Germline values: CDR1 MNHEY, CDR2 SVGAGI. The CDR3 is 18 amino acids. CDR3 nucleotide sequence: TGTGCCAGCAGTTATGAGGGGCCACTCTTATATAGCAATCAGCCCCAGCATTTT. The encoded protein is CASSYEGPLLYSNQPQHF.

This chain uses TRBV7-9 with TRBJ2-7, with D tentatively TRBD1 (6 bases). The V and J ends lost 1 base and 2 bases respectively, with 12 bases between them. The CDR3 totals 15 residues. Germline assignment: CDR1 SEHNR and CDR2 FQNEAQ (reference sequence). The CDR3, as DNA: TGTGCCAGCAGCTTAGGTGGGACACAAGCCTACGAGCAGTACTTC. Translating gives CASSLGGTQAYEQYF. The full variable domain, in which reference TRBV7-9 and TRBJ2-7 provide the parts outside the CDR3, is DTGVSQNPRHKITKRGQNVTFRCDPISEHNRLYWYRQTLGQGPEFLTYFQNEAQLEKSRLLSDRFSAERPKGSFSTLEIQRTEQGDSAMYLCASSLGGTQAYEQYFGPGTRLTVT.

The chain recombines TRBV19 with TRBJ1-5, with unresolved D. V lost 5 bases, J lost 11 bases, and 16 bases lay in between. From germline, CDR1 is LNHDA and CDR2 SQIVND (reference sequence). The length of the CDR3 is 13 residues. The CDR3 loop reads CASSARHPWAQHF. CDR3 sequence (DNA): TGTGCCAGTAGTGCCCGACACCCTTGGGCCCAGCATTTT.

This clonotype was seen a handful of times. The chain has TRBV28 and TRBJ2-1, with D maybe TRBD1 (7 bases). This CDR3 comprises 11 residues. V lost 6 bases, J lost 16 bases, and 16 bases lay in between. Germline CDR1 is MDHEN and CDR2 is SYDVKM. The DNA for the CDR3 is TGTGCCAGCAGCCAGGAGGGGGCTGAATTCTTC. This codes for CASSQEGAEFF.

The table lists this clonotype with a few counts. The rearrangement uses TRBV20-1 and TRBJ2-7; tentatively, D is TRBD2 (6 bases). The CDR3 loop spans 12 amino acids. CDR1 and CDR2 (germline): DFQATT, SNEGSKA (reference sequence). V dropped 4 bases and J dropped 2 bases, with 9 bases sitting between them. CDR3 sequence reads: CSATERAYEQYF. Here the CDR3 DNA reads TGCAGTGCTACCGAGCGGGCCTACGAGCAGTACTTC.

This clonotype occurred many times. This rearrangement joins TRBV12-3 or TRBV12-4 to TRBJ1-2; 10 nucleotides agree with TRBD1. This CDR3 has 14 amino acids. Trimming cost V 3 bases and J 7 bases; bases outside gene matches: 5. The CDR3 here is CASSLDRGKSGYTF. CDR3 DNA: TGTGCCAGCAGTTTGGACAGGGGGAAAAGTGGCTACACCTTC.

Concerning this clonotype itself: A read error is possible here, since a much larger clone lies one base away. V gene TRBV6-1 combines with J gene TRBJ1-2; tentatively, D is TRBD1 (5 bases). Per the germline V gene, CDR1 is MNHNS and CDR2 is SASEGT. V lost 5 bases, J lost 5 bases, and 15 bases lay in between. This CDR3 is built from 14 residues. CDR3: CASSRDPNFYGYTF. In DNA, the CDR3 is TGTGCCAGCAGTCGGGACCCAAATTTTTATGGCTACACCTTC.

A note on this clonotype: Compared with germline, one end of the junction differs, possibly owing to a read error. The V call is TRBV16, the J call TRBJ1-1; the D gene is possibly TRBD1 (6 bases). There are 14 residues in the CDR3. Per germline, CDR1 KGHSY and CDR2 FQNENV. CDR3 nucleotide sequence: TGTGCCAGCAGCCAATTAACAGGGTACACTGAAGCTCTCTTT. Translation gives CASSQLTGYTEALF.

This clonotype was observed a handful of times. This chain links TRBV29-1 with TRBJ2-2; no reliable D call. Germline values: CDR1 SQVTM, CDR2 ANQGSEA. Trimming shortened V by 7 bases and J by 7 bases, and 13 bases separated the two germline ends. CDR3 length: 12 amino acids. In DNA, the CDR3 is TGCAGCGCAAGACATTCCGGCGGGGAGCTGTTTTTT. Protein product: CSARHSGGELFF.

This clonotype was detected many times. The J gene is TRBJ2-7, the V gene TRBV15; D gene unclear. The V end was cut by 5 bases, the J end by 3 bases, with 5 bases between. Germline-derived CDR1 and CDR2 are LNHNV and YYDKDF (reference sequence). The CDR3 has 11 amino acids. This CDR3 is CATSGGYEQYF. Here the CDR3 DNA reads TGTGCCACCAGCGGCGGCTACGAGCAGTACTTC.

This clonotype was seen many times. The V call is TRBV27, the J call TRBJ1-1, with 7 positions matching TRBD1. CDR3 length: 14 residues. Germline trimming cut 5 bases from V and 1 base from J; bases unmatched to any gene: 4. The germline gives CDR1 MNHEY, CDR2 SMNVEV (reference sequence). For the CDR3, the DNA is TGTGCCAGCAGTAATACAGGGGCGAACACTGAAGCTTTCTTT. This gives the protein CASSNTGANTEAFF.

This clonotype was counted ten times or more. This chain connects TRBV29-1 to TRBJ1-1; no clear D. CDR3 length equals 15 residues. Germline CDR1 and CDR2: SQVTM and ANQGSEA. The V end lost 6 bases, the J end lost 0 bases, and 17 bases lay between the germline ends. The CDR3 loop is CSVLKVAGMNTEAFF. CDR3 coding DNA: TGCAGCGTCCTGAAGGTTGCGGGGATGAACACTGAAGCTTTCTTT.

This clonotype was found a few times. V usage is TRBV5-1 and J usage is TRBJ2-7; perhaps TRBD2 as D (6 bases). This CDR3 is 16 amino acids long. CDR1 is SGHRS and CDR2 is YFSETQ in the germline V gene. Trimming shortened V by 5 bases and J by 3 bases, and 21 bases separated the two germline ends. The CDR3 region is CASSRDPSAGFYEQYF. CDR3 in DNA: TGCGCCAGCAGTCGGGACCCATCCGCGGGATTCTACGAGCAGTACTTC.

The chain carries TRBV19 and TRBJ1-5, with D unresolved. In germline, CDR1 is LNHDA, CDR2 SQIVND (reference sequence). The CDR3 covers 17 residues. The V end lost 2 bases, the J end lost 0 bases, and 14 bases lay between the germline ends. CDR3 DNA sequence: TGTGCCAGTAGTATAAGGTCGGGCAGATATAGCAATCAGCCCCAGCATTTT. Translated, it gives CASSIRSGRYSNQPQHF.

In this sample, this clonotype turned up many times. The J gene is TRBJ2-7, the V gene TRBV28; D unclear. V lost 5 bases, J lost 4 bases, and 15 bases lay in between. The CDR3 has 14 amino acids. Germline loops: CDR1 MDHEN, CDR2 SYDVKM. CDR3 bases: TGTGCCAGCAGTGCCCCGCGCTCCGGGTACGAGCAGTACTTC. Amino acids: CASSAPRSGYEQYF.

The chain employs TRBV7-8 and TRBJ2-1; TRBD1 matches at 10 bases. Germline V gene data show CDR1 as SGHVS and CDR2 as FQNEAQ. The CDR3 extends over 14 amino acids. V dropped 5 bases and J dropped 6; count of bases not matched to a gene: 4. Written as DNA, the CDR3 is TGTGCCAGCAGCCCCCGGGACAGGGGCAATGAGCAGTTCTTC. It yields the protein CASSPRDRGNEQFF.

This clonotype was seen only a few times. The chain uses TRBV10-3 and TRBJ2-2; TRBD2 matches 9 bases. J was trimmed by 6 bases and V by 7 bases; bases with no gene match: 15. Germline values: CDR1 ENHRY, CDR2 SYGVKD. CDR3 length: 17 residues. For the CDR3, the DNA is TGTGCCATCATGGGTAGCGGGGGCCTCAAAGCGGCCGGGGAGCTGTTTTTT. It codes for CAIMGSGGLKAAGELFF.

This clonotype was counted at least ten times. The CDR3 is CASWDGTGQETQYF. The CDR3 DNA reads TGTGCCAGCTGGGACGGGACAGGGCAAGAGACCCAGTACTTC. The chain joins TRBV2 to TRBJ2-5; 9 nucleotides agree with TRBD1. The CDR3 covers 14 residues. The V segment lost 8 bases and the J segment 2 bases; nucleotides outside the gene matches: 6. Germline CDR1 and CDR2: SNHLY and FYNNEI.

In its sample, this clonotype was seen many times. The chain couples TRBV7-8 to TRBJ1-2; TRBD1 matches at 7 bases. V shed 2 bases, J shed 2 bases, and the junction held 11 bases outside the gene matches. The CDR3 covers 17 residues. The germline V gene has CDR1 SGHVS and CDR2 FQNEAQ. This CDR3 is CASSLRTGKNENYGYTF. The CDR3 DNA follows: TGTGCCAGCAGCTTAAGGACAGGAAAAAACGAAAACTATGGCTACACCTTC.

This chain joins TRBV30 and TRBJ2-5; 7 positions match TRBD1. The germline V gene encodes CDR1 GTSNPN and CDR2 SVGIG (reference sequence). The ends lost 3 bases at V and 2 bases at J; junction bases unmatched: 6. The CDR3 loop spans 14 amino acids. The CDR3 is CAWSLDRRQETQYF. In nucleotides, the CDR3 is TGTGCCTGGAGCCTGGACAGGCGGCAAGAGACCCAGTACTTC.

To note about this clonotype: A single base is all that separates this from a far larger clone, so a read error is likely. The chain combines TRBV6-2 or TRBV6-3 with TRBJ1-1; 7 bases line up with TRBD1. CDR1 MNHEY and CDR2 SVGEGT come from the germline V gene. This CDR3 region has 12 residues. In DNA form, the CDR3 reads TGTGCCAGCAGGACAGGGAACACTGAAACTTTCTTT. Translated: CASRTGNTETFF.

This chain joins TRBV13 and TRBJ1-5, with 7 bases aligning to TRBD1. Losses at the gene ends were 0 bases for V and 1 base for J; bases not matched to a gene: 6. Germline V gene sequence: CDR1 PRHDT, CDR2 FYEKMQ (reference sequence). The CDR3 is 17 residues long. In nucleotides, the CDR3 is TGTGCCAGCAGCTTAGGAGCAGGGGGAGGCAGCAATCAGCCCCAGCATTTT. It codes for CASSLGAGGGSNQPQHF.

This clonotype came up a few times. The J gene is TRBJ2-5, the V gene TRBV4-3; the match to TRBD1 covers 8 bases. Trimming at V came to 0 bases and at J to 7 bases, leaving 10 bases not matched to a gene. The CDR3 is 16 amino acids. Germline V gene data show CDR1 as LGHNA and CDR2 as YSLEER. In DNA form, the CDR3 reads TGCGCCAGCAGCCAAGATTTCCAGGGGGCAAGGGCGACCCAGTACTTC. Amino acid sequence: CASSQDFQGARATQYF.

The chain recombines TRBV29-1 with TRBJ1-1, with 8 bases lining up with TRBD1. The germline V gene has CDR1 SQVTM and CDR2 ANQGSEA. The CDR3 totals 11 residues. V was pared by 6 bases and J by 7 bases, with 4 bases of the junction left unmatched. The CDR3 region has the DNA TGCAGCGTGGGACAGGTCGGTGAAGCTTTCTTT. Its protein is CSVGQVGEAFF.